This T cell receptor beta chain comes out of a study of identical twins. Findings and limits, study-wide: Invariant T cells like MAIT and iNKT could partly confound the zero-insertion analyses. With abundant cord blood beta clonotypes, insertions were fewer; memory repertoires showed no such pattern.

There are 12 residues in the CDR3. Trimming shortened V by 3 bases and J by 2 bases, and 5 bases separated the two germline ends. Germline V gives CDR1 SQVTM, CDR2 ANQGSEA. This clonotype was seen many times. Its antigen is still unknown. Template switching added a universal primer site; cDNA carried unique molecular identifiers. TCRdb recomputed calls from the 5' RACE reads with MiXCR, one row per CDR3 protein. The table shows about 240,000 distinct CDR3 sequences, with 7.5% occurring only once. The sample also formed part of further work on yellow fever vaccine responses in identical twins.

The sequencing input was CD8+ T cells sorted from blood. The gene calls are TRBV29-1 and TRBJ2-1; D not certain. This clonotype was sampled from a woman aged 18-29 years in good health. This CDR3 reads CSVDVTYNEQFF. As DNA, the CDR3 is TGCAGCGTTGATGTTACCTACAATGAGCAGTTCTTC.